This entry concerns a single TCR beta chain. This entry comes from a study of blood T cell repertoires in COVID-19. The overall study: Italy, Spain and the United States were the sources of the convalescent and acute COVID-19 samples. From T cells, B-cell-depleted T cells, or PBMCs came the material, which was cDNA or gDNA.

TCRdb keeps only in-frame clones here, not all; method: immunoSEQ multiplex PCR. The profile shows about 72,000 clones, more than 75% of them singletons. CDR1 SGHVS and CDR2 FQNEAQ come from the germline V gene. This CDR3 comprises 15 residues. The V end lost 5 bases, the J end lost 7 bases, and 18 bases lay between the germline ends. The chain links TRBV7-8 to TRBJ1-5; D is perhaps TRBD1 (5 bases). The material sequenced was peripheral blood. The source is a human donor in a cohort sampled during active COVID-19. The CDR3 DNA sequence: TGTGCCAGCAGCCCGCCAGGGCGGGGGGAACAGCCCCAGCATTTT. This gives the protein CASSPPGRGEQPQHF.